The present TCR beta chain was sequenced within a study of cytomegalovirus exposure and HLA in healthy donors. As for the study in general: Early released data comprised around 79 million unique TCRs from HLA-typed donors.

Germline-derived CDR1 and CDR2 are MDHEN and SYDVKM. Trimming shortened V by 2 bases and J by 4 bases, and 8 bases separated the two germline ends. The CDR3 runs 14 residues. Use of 60 Vbeta and 13 Jbeta primers characterized the PCR. Clones were sequenced by immunoSEQ multiplex PCR, and TCRdb holds only the in-frame ones, with some missing. The sample has approximately 150,000 clones; around 85% are singletons. V gene TRBV28 combines with J gene TRBJ2-2; no reliable D call. The sequencing sample was made of PBMCs. This TCR came from a human donor in good health. This chain's CDR3 is CASSLSEPTGELFF. The CDR3 nucleotides read TGTGCCAGCAGTTTAAGTGAGCCCACCGGGGAGCTGTTTTTT.